A single count supports the clone carrying this T cell receptor (beta chain). What it binds is unknown. This record belongs to a study of T cell responses to AZD1222 COVID-19 vaccine. General study findings and limits: Spike-specific TCR breadth and depth went up after people got two AZD1222 doses.

The CDR3 consists of 17 residues. Trimming removed 1 base from V and 2 bases from J; junction bases left unmatched: 7. Germline CDR1 is LNHDA and CDR2 is SQIVND (reference sequence). The data were produced by immunoSEQ multiplex PCR, yet TCRdb's version contains in-frame clones alone and is incomplete. The top ten clones hold 3% of a sample with 85,000 to 90,000 clones, 90% of them seen once. This chain joins TRBV19 and TRBJ2-1; 8 bases fit TRBD2. This clonotype was sampled from an adult in good health. This material consisted of peripheral blood, taken on day 0 of AZD1222 vaccination. The CDR3 DNA sequence: TGTGCCAGTAGTATAGTCGGAGCGGGAGCCCCCTACAATGAGCAGTTCTTC. Its protein product is CASSIVGAGAPYNEQFF.